This TCR beta chain was sequenced during a study of T cell repertoires in cytomegalovirus infection. Overall study context: The public TCR beta signatures pointed to both CMV infection and matching HLA type.

This clonotype was observed at least ten times. One entry per CDR3 protein results from TCRdb running MiXCR on the reads. Of 200,000 or so distinct CDR3 sequences listed, roughly a fifth were seen once; the top ten hold less than 3%. The origin of this receptor is a human donor in good health (CMV status not recorded). Some clones in this sample may be carry-over from other donors' samples. Material: PBMCs.

The CDR3 sequence: CASSPAQGGHNEQFF. The CDR3 bases are TGTGCCAGCAGCCCCGCGCAGGGAGGCCACAATGAGCAGTTCTTC. The chain carries TRBV7-8 and TRBJ2-1; weak D call: TRBD2 (6 bases). The CDR3 is made up of 15 amino acids. The germline V gene has CDR1 SGHVS and CDR2 FQNEAQ. The germline V and J ends were trimmed by 5 bases and 5 bases, with 16 bases remaining between them.